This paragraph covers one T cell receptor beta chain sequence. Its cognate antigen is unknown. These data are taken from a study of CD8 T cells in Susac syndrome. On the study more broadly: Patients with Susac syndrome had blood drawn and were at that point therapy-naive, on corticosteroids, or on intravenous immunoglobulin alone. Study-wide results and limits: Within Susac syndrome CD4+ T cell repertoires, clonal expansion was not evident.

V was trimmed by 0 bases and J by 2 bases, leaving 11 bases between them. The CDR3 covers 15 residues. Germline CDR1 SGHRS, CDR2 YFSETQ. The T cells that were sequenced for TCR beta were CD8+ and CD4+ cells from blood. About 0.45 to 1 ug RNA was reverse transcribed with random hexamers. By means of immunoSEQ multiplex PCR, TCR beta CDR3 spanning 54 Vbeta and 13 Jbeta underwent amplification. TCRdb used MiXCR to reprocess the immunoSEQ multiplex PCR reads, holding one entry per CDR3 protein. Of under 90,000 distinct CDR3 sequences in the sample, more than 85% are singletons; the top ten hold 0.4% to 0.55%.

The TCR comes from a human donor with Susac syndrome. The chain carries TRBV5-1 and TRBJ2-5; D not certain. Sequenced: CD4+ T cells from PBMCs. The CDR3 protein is CASSLGPSKQETQYF. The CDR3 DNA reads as TGCGCCAGCAGCTTGGGTCCGTCCAAACAAGAGACCCAGTACTTC.